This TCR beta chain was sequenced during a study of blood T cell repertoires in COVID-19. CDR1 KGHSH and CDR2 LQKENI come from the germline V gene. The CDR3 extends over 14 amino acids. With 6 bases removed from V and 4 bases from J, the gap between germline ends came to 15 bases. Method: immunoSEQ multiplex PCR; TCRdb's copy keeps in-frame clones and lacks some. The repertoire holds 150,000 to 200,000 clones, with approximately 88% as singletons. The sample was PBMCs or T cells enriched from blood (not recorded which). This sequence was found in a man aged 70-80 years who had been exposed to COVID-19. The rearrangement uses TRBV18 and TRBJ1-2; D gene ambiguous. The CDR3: CASSREVGSYGYTF. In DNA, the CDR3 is TGTGCCAGCTCGCGAGAAGTCGGTAGCTATGGCTACACCTTC.